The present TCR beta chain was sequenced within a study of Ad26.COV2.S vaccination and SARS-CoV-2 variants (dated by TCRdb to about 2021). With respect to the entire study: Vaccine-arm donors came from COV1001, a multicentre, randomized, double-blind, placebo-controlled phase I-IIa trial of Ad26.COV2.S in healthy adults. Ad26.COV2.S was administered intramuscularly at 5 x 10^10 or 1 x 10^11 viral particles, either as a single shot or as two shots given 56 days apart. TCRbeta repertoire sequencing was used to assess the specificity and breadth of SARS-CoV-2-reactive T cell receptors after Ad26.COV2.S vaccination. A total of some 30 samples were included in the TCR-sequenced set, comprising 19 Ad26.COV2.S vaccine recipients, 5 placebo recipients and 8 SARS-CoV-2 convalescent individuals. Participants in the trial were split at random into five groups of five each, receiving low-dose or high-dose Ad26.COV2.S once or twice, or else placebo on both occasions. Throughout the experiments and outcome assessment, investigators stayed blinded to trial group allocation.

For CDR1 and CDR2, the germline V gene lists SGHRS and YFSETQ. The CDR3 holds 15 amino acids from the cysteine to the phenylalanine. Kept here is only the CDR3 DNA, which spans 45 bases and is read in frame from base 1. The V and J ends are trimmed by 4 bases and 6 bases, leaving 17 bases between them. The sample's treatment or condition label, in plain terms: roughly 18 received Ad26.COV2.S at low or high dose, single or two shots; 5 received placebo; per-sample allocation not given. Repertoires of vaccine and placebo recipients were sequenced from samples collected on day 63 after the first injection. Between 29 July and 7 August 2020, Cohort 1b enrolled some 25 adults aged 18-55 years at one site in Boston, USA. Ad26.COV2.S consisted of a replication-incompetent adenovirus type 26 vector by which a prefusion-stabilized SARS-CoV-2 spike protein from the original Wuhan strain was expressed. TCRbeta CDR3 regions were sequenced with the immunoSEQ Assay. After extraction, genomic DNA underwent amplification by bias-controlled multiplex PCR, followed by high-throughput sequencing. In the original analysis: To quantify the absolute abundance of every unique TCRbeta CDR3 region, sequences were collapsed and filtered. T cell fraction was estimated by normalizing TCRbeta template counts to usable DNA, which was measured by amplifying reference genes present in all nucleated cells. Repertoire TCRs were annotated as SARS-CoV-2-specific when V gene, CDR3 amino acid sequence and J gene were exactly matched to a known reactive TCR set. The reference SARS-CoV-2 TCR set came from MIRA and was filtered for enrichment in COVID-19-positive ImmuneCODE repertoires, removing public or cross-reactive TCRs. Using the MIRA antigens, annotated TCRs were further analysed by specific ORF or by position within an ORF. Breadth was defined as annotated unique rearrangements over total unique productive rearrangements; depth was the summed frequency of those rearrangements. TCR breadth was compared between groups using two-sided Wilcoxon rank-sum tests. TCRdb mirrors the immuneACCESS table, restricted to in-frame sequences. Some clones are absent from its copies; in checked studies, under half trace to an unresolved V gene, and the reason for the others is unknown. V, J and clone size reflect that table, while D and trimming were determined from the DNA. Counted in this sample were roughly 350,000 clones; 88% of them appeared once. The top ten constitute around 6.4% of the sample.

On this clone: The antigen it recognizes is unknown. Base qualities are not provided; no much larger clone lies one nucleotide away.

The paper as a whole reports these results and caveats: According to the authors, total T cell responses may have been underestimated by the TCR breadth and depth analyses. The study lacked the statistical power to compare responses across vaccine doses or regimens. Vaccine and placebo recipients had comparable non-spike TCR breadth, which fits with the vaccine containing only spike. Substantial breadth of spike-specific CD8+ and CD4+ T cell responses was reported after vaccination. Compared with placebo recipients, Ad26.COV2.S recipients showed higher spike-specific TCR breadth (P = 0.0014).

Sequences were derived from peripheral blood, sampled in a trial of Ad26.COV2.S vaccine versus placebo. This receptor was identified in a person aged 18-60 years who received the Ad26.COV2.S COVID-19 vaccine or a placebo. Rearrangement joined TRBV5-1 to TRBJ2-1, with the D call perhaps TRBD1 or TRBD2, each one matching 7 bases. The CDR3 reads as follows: CASSPLAGGANEQFF. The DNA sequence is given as TGCGCCAGCAGCCCCCTTGCAGGGGGGGCCAATGAGCAGTTCTTC.